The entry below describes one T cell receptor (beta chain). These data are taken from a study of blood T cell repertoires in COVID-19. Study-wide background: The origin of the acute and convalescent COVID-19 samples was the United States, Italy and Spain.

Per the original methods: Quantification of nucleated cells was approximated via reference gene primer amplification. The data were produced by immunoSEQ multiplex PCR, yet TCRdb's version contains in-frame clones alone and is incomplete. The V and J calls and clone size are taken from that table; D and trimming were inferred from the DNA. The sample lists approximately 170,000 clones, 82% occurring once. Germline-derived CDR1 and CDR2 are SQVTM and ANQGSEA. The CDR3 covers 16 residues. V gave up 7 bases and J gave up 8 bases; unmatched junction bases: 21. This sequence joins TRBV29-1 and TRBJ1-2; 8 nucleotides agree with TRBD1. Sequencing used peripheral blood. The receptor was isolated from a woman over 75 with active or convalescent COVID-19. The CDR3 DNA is TGCAGCGCTGTAAGCCAGGGGGCGTTCGGAGCAAGCGGCTACACCTTC. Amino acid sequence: CSAVSQGAFGASGYTF.